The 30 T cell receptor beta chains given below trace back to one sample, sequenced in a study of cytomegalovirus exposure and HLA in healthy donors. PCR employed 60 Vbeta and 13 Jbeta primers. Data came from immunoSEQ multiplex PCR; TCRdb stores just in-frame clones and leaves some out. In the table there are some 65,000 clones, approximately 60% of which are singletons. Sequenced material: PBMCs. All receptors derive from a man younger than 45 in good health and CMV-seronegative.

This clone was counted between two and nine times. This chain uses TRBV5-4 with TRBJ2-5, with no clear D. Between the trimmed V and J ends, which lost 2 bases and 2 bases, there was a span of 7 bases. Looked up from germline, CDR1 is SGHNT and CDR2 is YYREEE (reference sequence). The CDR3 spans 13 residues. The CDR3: CASSLSIQETQYF. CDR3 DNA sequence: TGTGCCAGCAGCTTATCTATTCAAGAGACCCAGTACTTC.

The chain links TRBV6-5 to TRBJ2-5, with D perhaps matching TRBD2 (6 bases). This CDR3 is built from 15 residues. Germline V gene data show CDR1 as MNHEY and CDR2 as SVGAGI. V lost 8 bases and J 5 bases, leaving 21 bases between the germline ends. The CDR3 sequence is CASSYEGGDGETQYF. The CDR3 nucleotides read TGTGCCAGCTCTTACGAGGGCGGGGACGGGGAGACCCAGTACTTC.

The CDR3 spells CASSFSVSRLFQETQYF. The CDR3 DNA reads as TGTGCCAGCAGCTTCAGCGTCTCGAGGCTCTTCCAAGAGACCCAGTACTTC. The rearrangement links TRBV5-8 to TRBJ2-5, with D uncertain. V was pared by 2 bases and J by 1 base, with 18 bases between. CDR3 size: 17 residues. CDR1 and CDR2 from the germline V gene are SGHTS and YDEGEE.

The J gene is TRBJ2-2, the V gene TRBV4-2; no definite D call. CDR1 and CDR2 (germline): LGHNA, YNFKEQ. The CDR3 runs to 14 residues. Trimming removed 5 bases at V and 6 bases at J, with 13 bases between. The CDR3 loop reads CASSDRRLSGELFF. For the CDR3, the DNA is TGTGCCAGCAGCGACCGGCGGCTATCCGGGGAGCTGTTTTTT.

The CDR3 is CASSLGSPSSYEQYF. CDR3 DNA sequence: TGCGCCAGCAGCTTGGGGTCTCCGAGCTCCTACGAGCAGTACTTC. V usage is TRBV5-1 and J usage is TRBJ2-7; D gene unclear. The CDR3 consists of 15 residues. Germline V gives CDR1 SGHRS, CDR2 YFSETQ. V lost 0 bases and J 0 bases, leaving 10 bases between the germline ends.

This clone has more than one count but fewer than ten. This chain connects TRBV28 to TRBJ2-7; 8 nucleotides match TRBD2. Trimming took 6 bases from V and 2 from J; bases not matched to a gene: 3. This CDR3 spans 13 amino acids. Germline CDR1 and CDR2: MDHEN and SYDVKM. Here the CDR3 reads CASRQGLAYEQYF. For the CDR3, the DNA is TGTGCCAGCAGACAGGGACTAGCCTACGAGCAGTACTTC.

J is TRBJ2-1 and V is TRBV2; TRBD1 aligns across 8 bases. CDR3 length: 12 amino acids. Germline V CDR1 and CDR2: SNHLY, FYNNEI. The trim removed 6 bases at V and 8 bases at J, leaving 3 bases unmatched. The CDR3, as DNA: TGTGCCAGCAGCGGACAGGGCTATGAGCAGTTCTTC. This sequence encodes CASSGQGYEQFF.

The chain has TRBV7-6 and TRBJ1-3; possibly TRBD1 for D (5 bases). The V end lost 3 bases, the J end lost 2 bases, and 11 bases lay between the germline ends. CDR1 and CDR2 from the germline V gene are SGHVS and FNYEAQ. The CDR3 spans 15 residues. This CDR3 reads CASSLAGGAGNTIYF. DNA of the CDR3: TGTGCCAGCAGCTTGGCCGGGGGGGCTGGAAACACCATATATTTT.

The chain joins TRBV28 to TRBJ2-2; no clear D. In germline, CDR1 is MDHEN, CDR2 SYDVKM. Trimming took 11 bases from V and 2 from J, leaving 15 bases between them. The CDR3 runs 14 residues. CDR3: CAGRETGNTGELFF. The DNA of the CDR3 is TGTGCCGGGCGCGAAACCGGTAACACCGGGGAGCTGTTTTTT.

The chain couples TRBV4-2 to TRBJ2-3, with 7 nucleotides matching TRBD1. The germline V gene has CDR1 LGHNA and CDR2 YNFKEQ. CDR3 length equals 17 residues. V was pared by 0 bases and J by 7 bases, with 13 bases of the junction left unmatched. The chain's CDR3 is CASSQEGVRGQKYTQYF. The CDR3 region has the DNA TGTGCCAGCAGCCAAGAAGGGGTGAGGGGGCAAAAGTATACGCAGTATTTT.

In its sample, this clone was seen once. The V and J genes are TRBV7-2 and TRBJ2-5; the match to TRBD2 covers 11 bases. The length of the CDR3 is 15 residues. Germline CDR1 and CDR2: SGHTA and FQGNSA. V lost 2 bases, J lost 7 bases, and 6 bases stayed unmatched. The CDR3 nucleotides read TGTGCCAGCAGCTTAACTAGCGGGGGAGGGGGGACCCAGTACTTC. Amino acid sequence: CASSLTSGGGGTQYF.

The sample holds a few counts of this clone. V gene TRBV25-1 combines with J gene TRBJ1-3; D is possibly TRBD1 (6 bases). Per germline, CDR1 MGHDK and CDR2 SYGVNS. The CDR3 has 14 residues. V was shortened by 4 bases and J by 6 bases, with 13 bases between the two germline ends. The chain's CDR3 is CASSGTAGVNTIYF. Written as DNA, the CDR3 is TGTGCCAGCAGTGGGACGGCAGGGGTAAACACCATATATTTT.

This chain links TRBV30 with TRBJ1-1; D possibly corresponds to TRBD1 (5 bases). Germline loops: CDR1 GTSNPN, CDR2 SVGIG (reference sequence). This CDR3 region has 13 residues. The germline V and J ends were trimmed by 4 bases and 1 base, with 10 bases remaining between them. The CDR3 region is CAWNPGQNTEAFF. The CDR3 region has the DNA TGTGCCTGGAACCCTGGACAGAACACTGAAGCTTTCTTT.

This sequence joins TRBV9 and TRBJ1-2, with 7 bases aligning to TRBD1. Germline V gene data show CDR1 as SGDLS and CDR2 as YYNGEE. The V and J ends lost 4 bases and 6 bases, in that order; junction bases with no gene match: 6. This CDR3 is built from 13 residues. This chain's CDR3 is CASSPWTGDGYTF. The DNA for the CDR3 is TGTGCCAGCAGCCCCTGGACAGGTGATGGCTACACCTTC. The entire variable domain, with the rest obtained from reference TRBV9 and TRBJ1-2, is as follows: DSGVTQTPKHLITATGQRVTLRCSPRSGDLSVYWYQQSLDQGLQFLIQYYNGEERAKGNILERFSAQQFPDLHSELNLSSLELGDSALYFCASSPWTGDGYTFGSGTRLTVV.

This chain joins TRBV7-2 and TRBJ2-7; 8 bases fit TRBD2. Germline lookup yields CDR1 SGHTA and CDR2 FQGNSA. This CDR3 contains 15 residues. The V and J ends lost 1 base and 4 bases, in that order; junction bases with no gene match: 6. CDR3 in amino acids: CASSLGAGESYEQYF. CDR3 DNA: TGTGCCAGCAGCTTAGGAGCGGGGGAATCATACGAGCAGTACTTC.

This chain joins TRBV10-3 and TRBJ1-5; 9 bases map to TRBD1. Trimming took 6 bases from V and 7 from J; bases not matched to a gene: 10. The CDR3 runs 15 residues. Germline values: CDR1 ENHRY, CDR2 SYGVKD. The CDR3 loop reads CAISTDGTGLQPQHF. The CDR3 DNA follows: TGTGCCATCAGCACCGACGGGACAGGGCTGCAGCCCCAGCATTTT.

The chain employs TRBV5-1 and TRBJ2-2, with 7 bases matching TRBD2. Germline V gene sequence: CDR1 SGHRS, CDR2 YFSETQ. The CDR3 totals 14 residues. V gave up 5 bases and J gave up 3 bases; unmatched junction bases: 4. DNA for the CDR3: TGCGCCAGCAGGGGAGGGGTCGACACCGGGGAGCTGTTTTTT. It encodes CASRGGVDTGELFF. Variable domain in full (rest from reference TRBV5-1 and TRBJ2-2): KAGVTQTPRYLIKTRGQQVTLSCSPISGHRSVSWYQQTPGQGLQFLFEYFSETQRNKGNFPGRFSGRQFSNSRSEMNVSTLELGDSALYLCASRGGVDTGELFFGEGSRLTVL.

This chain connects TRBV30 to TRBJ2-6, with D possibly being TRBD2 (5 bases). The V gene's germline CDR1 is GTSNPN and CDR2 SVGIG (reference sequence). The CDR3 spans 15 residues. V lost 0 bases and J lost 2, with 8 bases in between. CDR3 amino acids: CAWSVHGAGANVLTF. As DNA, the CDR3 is TGTGCCTGGAGTGTACACGGGGCTGGGGCCAACGTCCTGACTTTC.

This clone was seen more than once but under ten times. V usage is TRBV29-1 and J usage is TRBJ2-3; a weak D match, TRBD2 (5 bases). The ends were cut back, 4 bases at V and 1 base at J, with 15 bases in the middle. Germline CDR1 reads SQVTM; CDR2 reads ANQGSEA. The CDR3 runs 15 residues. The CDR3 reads CSVGQPRRGTDTQYF. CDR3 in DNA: TGCAGCGTTGGCCAACCGAGGCGGGGCACAGATACGCAGTATTTT.

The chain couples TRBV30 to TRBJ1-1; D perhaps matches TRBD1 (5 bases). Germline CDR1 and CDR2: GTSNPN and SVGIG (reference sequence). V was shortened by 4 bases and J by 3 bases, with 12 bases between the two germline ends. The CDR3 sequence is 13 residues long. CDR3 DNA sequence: TGTGCCTGGACAAGGACACGCGACACTGAAGCTTTCTTT. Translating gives CAWTRTRDTEAFF. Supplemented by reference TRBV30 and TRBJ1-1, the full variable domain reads SQTIHQWPATLVQPVGSPLSLECTVEGTSNPNLYWYRQAAGRGLQLLFYSVGIGQISSEVPQNLSASRPQDRQFILSSKKLLLSDSGFYLCAWTRTRDTEAFFGQGTRLTVV.

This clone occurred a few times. In DNA form, the CDR3 reads TGTGCCACCAGCAGAGTAGGGGCTAGCAATCAGCCCCAGCATTTT. As protein: CATSRVGASNQPQHF. The chain uses TRBV15 and TRBJ1-5; D is possibly TRBD1 (5 bases). Trimming left V 1 base short and J 0 bases short, with 7 bases between. The CDR3 extends over 15 amino acids. The germline gives CDR1 LNHNV, CDR2 YYDKDF (reference sequence). Looking up the rest from reference TRBV15 and TRBJ1-5 gives the full variable domain: DAMVIQNPRYQVTQFGKPVTLSCSQTLNHNVMYWYQQKSSQAPKLLFHYYDKDFNNEADTPDNFQSRRPNTSFCFLDIRSPGLGDTAMYLCATSRVGASNQPQHFGDGTRLSIL.

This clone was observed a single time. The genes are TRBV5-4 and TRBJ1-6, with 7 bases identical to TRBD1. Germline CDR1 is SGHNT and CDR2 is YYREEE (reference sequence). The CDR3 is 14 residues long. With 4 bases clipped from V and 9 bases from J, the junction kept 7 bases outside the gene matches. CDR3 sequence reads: CASSPGQVASPLHF. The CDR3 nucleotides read TGTGCCAGCAGCCCTGGACAGGTTGCTTCACCCCTCCACTTT.

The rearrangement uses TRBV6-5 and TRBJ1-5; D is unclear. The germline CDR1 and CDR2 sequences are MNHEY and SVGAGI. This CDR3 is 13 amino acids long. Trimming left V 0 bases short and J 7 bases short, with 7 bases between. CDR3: CASSYSFGQPQHF. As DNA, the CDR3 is TGTGCCAGCAGTTACTCGTTTGGCCAGCCCCAGCATTTT.

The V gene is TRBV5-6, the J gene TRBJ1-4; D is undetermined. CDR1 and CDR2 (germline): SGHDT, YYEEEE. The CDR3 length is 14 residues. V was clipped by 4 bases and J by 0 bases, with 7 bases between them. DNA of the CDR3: TGTGCCAGCAGCCTTCCTGCAACTAATGAAAAACTGTTTTTT. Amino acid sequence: CASSLPATNEKLFF.

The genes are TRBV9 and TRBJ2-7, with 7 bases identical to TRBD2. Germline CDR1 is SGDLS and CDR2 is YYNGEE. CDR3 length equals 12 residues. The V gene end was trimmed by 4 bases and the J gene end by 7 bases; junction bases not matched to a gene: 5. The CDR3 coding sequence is TGTGCCAGCAGCCCTGCCGGGGGGGAGCAGTACTTC. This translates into CASSPAGGEQYF. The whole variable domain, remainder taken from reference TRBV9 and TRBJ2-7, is DSGVTQTPKHLITATGQRVTLRCSPRSGDLSVYWYQQSLDQGLQFLIQYYNGEERAKGNILERFSAQQFPDLHSELNLSSLELGDSALYFCASSPAGGEQYFGPGTRLTVT.

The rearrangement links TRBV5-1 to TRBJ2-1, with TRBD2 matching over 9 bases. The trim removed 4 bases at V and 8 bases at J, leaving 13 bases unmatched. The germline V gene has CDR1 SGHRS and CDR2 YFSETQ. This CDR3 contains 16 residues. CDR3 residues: CASSTVGGGAMDEQFF. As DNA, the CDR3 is TGCGCCAGCAGCACGGTCGGCGGGGGGGCCATGGATGAGCAGTTCTTC.

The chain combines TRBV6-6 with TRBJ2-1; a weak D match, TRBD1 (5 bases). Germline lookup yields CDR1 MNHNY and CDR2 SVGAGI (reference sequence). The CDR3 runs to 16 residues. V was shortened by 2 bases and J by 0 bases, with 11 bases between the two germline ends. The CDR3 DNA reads TGTGCCAGCAGTTACCGACAGTTGAGCTCCTACAATGAGCAGTTCTTC. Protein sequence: CASSYRQLSSYNEQFF.

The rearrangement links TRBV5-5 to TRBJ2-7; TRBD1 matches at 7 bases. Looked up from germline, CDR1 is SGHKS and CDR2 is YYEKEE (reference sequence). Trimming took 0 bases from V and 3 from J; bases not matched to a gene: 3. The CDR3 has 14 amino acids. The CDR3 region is CASSLGTGYYEQYF. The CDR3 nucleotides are TGTGCCAGCAGCTTGGGGACAGGCTACTACGAGCAGTACTTC.

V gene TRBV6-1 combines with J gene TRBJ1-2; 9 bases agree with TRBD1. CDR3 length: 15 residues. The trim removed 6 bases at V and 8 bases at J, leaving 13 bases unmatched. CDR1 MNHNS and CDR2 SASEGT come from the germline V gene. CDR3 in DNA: TGTGCCAGCAGCGAAAACGGACAGGGGCCGGGGGGCTACACCTTC. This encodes CASSENGQGPGGYTF.

The CDR3: CASPNVPNDREVEAFF. CDR3 sequence (DNA): TGTGCCAGCCCAAATGTCCCCAACGACAGGGAAGTTGAAGCTTTCTTT. The chain recombines TRBV7-2 with TRBJ1-1; TRBD1 agrees at 7 bases. Germline CDR1 SGHTA, CDR2 FQGNSA. The CDR3 sequence is 16 residues long. Losses at the gene ends were 8 bases for V and 7 bases for J; bases not matched to a gene: 19.